This passage covers 19 T cell receptor beta chains from one sample sequenced in a study of T cell changes during pregnancy in multiple sclerosis. Using immunoSEQ multiplex PCR, the repertoire was profiled, and TCRdb retains in-frame clones only, with some absent. The sample contains about 27,000 clones, 85% to 90% of which appear only once. The specimen was CD8+ T cells from peripheral blood mononuclear cells, collected in the second trimester of pregnancy. These receptors all stem from a female donor with multiple sclerosis, enrolled in a pregnancy study.

The chain uses TRBV6-4 and TRBJ2-1, with 11 bases that match TRBD1. The CDR3 covers 15 residues. Per germline, CDR1 MRHNA and CDR2 SNTAGT. J gave up 6 bases and V 4 bases, and 5 bases lay outside the gene matches. The CDR3 loop reads CASSGGTGGGNEQFF. The CDR3 DNA reads TGTGCCAGCAGTGGTGGGACAGGGGGAGGCAATGAGCAGTTCTTC.

The CDR3 protein is CASSIGSRSSGNTIYF. The CDR3 region has the DNA TGTGCCAGTAGTATTGGATCTAGGAGCTCCGGAAACACCATATATTTT. The chain carries TRBV19 and TRBJ1-3; D not certain. V was pared by 3 bases and J by 4 bases, with 16 bases between. In germline, CDR1 is LNHDA, CDR2 SQIVND (reference sequence). The CDR3 is 16 residues long. Full variable domain (remainder filled in from reference TRBV19 and TRBJ1-3): DGGITQSPKYLFRKEGQNVTLSCEQNLNHDAMYWYRQDPGQGLRLIYYSQIVNDFQKGDIAEGYSVSREKKESFPLTVTSAQKNPTAFYLCASSIGSRSSGNTIYFGEGSWLTVV.

The chain has TRBV2 and TRBJ1-1, with 7 positions matching TRBD1. CDR3 length: 14 residues. With V trimmed by 6 bases and J by 4 bases, 8 bases remained unmatched. From germline, CDR1 is SNHLY and CDR2 FYNNEI. This CDR3 reads CASSDPGTATEAFF. Written as DNA, the CDR3 is TGTGCCAGCAGCGATCCCGGGACAGCCACTGAAGCTTTCTTT.

The chain employs TRBV27 and TRBJ2-7, with D possibly being TRBD1 (5 bases). Between the trimmed V and J ends, which lost 3 bases and 0 bases, there was a span of 9 bases. CDR1 and CDR2 from the germline V gene are MNHEY and SMNVEV (reference sequence). This CDR3 contains 14 residues. The CDR3: CASSLQGPSYEQYF. The CDR3 DNA sequence: TGTGCCAGCAGTTTGCAGGGCCCCTCCTACGAGCAGTACTTC.

This chain connects TRBV28 to TRBJ1-2; a weak D match, TRBD1 (5 bases). Trimming removed 2 bases from V and 0 bases from J, with 16 bases in between. There are 17 residues in the CDR3. Germline V gene lookup returns CDR1 MDHEN and CDR2 SYDVKM. The CDR3 DNA follows: TGTGCCAGCAGTTTAACCCGCGCGGGGGGACCTAACTATGGCTACACCTTC. Translating gives CASSLTRAGGPNYGYTF.

The chain is built from TRBV19 and TRBJ2-1, with 7 positions matching TRBD2. There are 15 residues in the CDR3. Trimming at V came to 3 bases and at J to 7 bases, leaving 9 bases not matched to a gene. Germline V gene sequence: CDR1 LNHDA, CDR2 SQIVND (reference sequence). For the CDR3, the DNA is TGTGCCAGTAGTATTTTGGGGGGACTAATTAATGAGCAGTTCTTC. It specifies CASSILGGLINEQFF.

This clone appeared a few times. The chain is built from TRBV4-1 and TRBJ2-5, with D tentatively TRBD2 (6 bases). Germline-derived CDR1 and CDR2 are MGHRA and YSYEKL. Trimming cost V 2 bases and J 2 bases, with 9 bases left between them. The CDR3 has 14 amino acids. The DNA of the CDR3 is TGCGCCAGCAGCCAACCCGGGAGACAAGAGACCCAGTACTTC. This encodes CASSQPGRQETQYF.

V is TRBV13 and J is TRBJ2-7; 11 nucleotides line up with TRBD2. This CDR3 contains 14 residues. V was pared by 0 bases and J by 6 bases, with 1 base of the junction left unmatched. The germline V gene encodes CDR1 PRHDT and CDR2 FYEKMQ (reference sequence). The DNA of the CDR3 is TGTGCCAGCAGCTTAGGCACTAGCGGGGGCGAGCAGTACTTC. Encoded protein: CASSLGTSGGEQYF.

The CDR3: CATSRDSQKSQSFSHEKLFF. The CDR3 DNA reads as TGTGCCACCAGCAGAGATAGCCAAAAGAGCCAATCATTTTCACATGAAAAACTGTTTTTT. The chain couples TRBV15 to TRBJ1-4, with D uncertain. The ends were cut back, 0 bases at V and 6 bases at J, with 26 bases in the middle. The CDR3 contains 20 residues. Per germline, CDR1 LNHNV and CDR2 YYDKDF (reference sequence).

This chain connects TRBV5-4 to TRBJ1-2; 10 nucleotides agree with TRBD1. The length of the CDR3 is 17 residues. CDR1 and CDR2 (germline): SGHNT, YYREEE (reference sequence). V lost 4 bases and J lost 5; bases outside the gene matches: 14. CDR3 DNA: TGTGCCAGCAGCCCTCTCATCCGGGACAGGGGAACGTATGGCTACACCTTC. It specifies CASSPLIRDRGTYGYTF.

This chain joins TRBV13 and TRBJ2-7; TRBD1 matches 10 bases. V lost 4 bases and J lost 4; bases outside the gene matches: 4. Germline V gives CDR1 PRHDT, CDR2 FYEKMQ (reference sequence). The CDR3 totals 14 residues. For the CDR3, the DNA is TGTGCCAGCAGCTCCGGACAGGGGGAATACGAGCAGTACTTC. Translated: CASSSGQGEYEQYF.

The chain combines TRBV29-1 with TRBJ1-2; D is undetermined. Trimming took off 4 bases at V and 3 bases at J, with 12 bases between the two ends. Looked up from germline, CDR1 is SQVTM and CDR2 is ANQGSEA. The CDR3 loop spans 13 amino acids. The CDR3 here is CSVASGEDYGYTF. CDR3 sequence (DNA): TGCAGCGTTGCTTCTGGGGAGGACTATGGCTACACCTTC.

In this sample, this clone turned up once. This sequence joins TRBV30 and TRBJ2-1; 7 bases agree with TRBD1. Unmatched junction bases numbered 22, after V lost 1 base and J lost 7 bases. The CDR3 consists of 19 residues. In germline, CDR1 is GTSNPN, CDR2 SVGIG (reference sequence). CDR3 sequence: CAWSGTTLPGQAYRNEQFF. The DNA of the CDR3 is TGTGCCTGGAGTGGAACAACTCTTCCCGGACAGGCGTACCGTAATGAGCAGTTCTTC.

The rearrangement uses TRBV27 and TRBJ2-3; 7 positions agree with TRBD2. CDR3 length: 15 residues. Trimming took 3 bases from V and 1 from J; bases not matched to a gene: 4. From germline, CDR1 is MNHEY and CDR2 SMNVEV (reference sequence). The CDR3 DNA reads as TGTGCCAGCAGTTTTTCTAGCGGTCGCACAGATACGCAGTATTTT. Translation: CASSFSSGRTDTQYF.

This chain links TRBV2 with TRBJ1-2; 7 nucleotides align to TRBD1. The V segment lost 8 bases and the J segment 3 bases; nucleotides outside the gene matches: 9. Germline V gene data show CDR1 as SNHLY and CDR2 as FYNNEI. The CDR3 consists of 14 residues. Here the CDR3 reads CASVGTALYYGYTF. CDR3 bases: TGTGCCAGCGTTGGGACAGCATTGTACTATGGCTACACCTTC. The full variable domain, its missing parts supplied by reference TRBV2 and TRBJ1-2, is EPEVTQTPSHQVTQMGQEVILRCVPISNHLYFYWYRQILGQKVEFLVSFYNNEISEKSEIFDDQFSVERPDGSNFTLKIRSTKLEDSAMYFCASVGTALYYGYTFGSGTRLTVV.

The CDR3 loop is CSAKLNNEQFF. CDR3 in DNA: TGCAGTGCTAAACTGAACAATGAGCAGTTCTTC. The J gene is TRBJ2-1, the V gene TRBV20-1; D is unresolved. There are 11 residues in the CDR3. The V gene's germline CDR1 is DFQATT and CDR2 SNEGSKA (reference sequence). V was clipped by 4 bases and J by 5 bases, with 6 bases between them.

The chain employs TRBV21-1 and TRBJ2-1; TRBD2, the table's D call, was not compared with the DNA. TRBV21-1 constitutes a pseudogene. The CDR3 has 15 residues. CDR3 amino acids: CASSTLAGDCNEQFF. The DNA for the CDR3 is TGTGCCAGCAGCACCCTAGCGGGAGATTGCAATGAGCAGTTCTTC.

The chain employs TRBV2 and TRBJ2-1, with TRBD1 matching over 7 bases. CDR1 SNHLY and CDR2 FYNNEI come from the germline V gene. V trimming: 5 bases; J trimming: 10 bases; junction bases outside the gene matches: 5. The CDR3 has 12 amino acids. For the CDR3, the DNA is TGTGCCAGCAGTATACAGGGGTACGAGCAGTTCTTC. Translating it yields CASSIQGYEQFF. Complete variable domain (other parts from reference TRBV2 and TRBJ2-1): EPEVTQTPSHQVTQMGQEVILRCVPISNHLYFYWYRQILGQKVEFLVSFYNNEISEKSEIFDDQFSVERPDGSNFTLKIRSTKLEDSAMYFCASSIQGYEQFFGPGTRLTVL.

CDR3 in DNA: TGTGCCAGCAGCTTAGTTAGCGGGGACACAGATACGCAGTATTTT. This translates into CASSLVSGDTDTQYF. The J gene is TRBJ2-3, the V gene TRBV7-9; 8 positions agree with TRBD2. Trimming cost V 1 base and J 2 bases; bases outside gene matches: 2. Germline V gives CDR1 SEHNR, CDR2 FQNEAQ (reference sequence). The CDR3 sequence is 15 residues long.